This TCR beta chain was found in a study of long-term antiretroviral therapy in people with HIV. Points from the study as a whole: Absence of data on ART adherence, viral resistance or therapy changes was noted. Versus controls, repertoires in people with HIV had narrower CDR3 length ranges. Increased diversity was seen after ART, yet it remained lower than in transplant donor controls.

With respect to this clone: Its antigen is as yet unknown.

There was at least one pre-ART PBMC sample for each donor, plus at least two post-ART PBMC samples. Survey-level resolution applied to immunoSEQ assay v3.0. Sequenced by immunoSEQ multiplex PCR; TCRdb stores in-frame clones only, minus some. Of 20,000 to 25,000 clones listed, around 80% are singletons. Germline values: CDR1 SGHDT, CDR2 YYEEEE. Germline trimming cut 4 bases from V and 9 bases from J; bases unmatched to any gene: 13. The CDR3 spans 17 residues. Sample: unsorted PBMCs, taken 1.2 years after starting antiretroviral therapy. V is TRBV5-6 and J is TRBJ1-6; 10 bases align to TRBD1. This receptor was identified in a woman aged 40-49 years with HIV. The CDR3 is CASSMGQGPTRVSPLHF. CDR3 coding DNA: TGTGCCAGCAGCATGGGACAGGGGCCAACACGGGTTTCACCCCTCCACTTT.